The T cell receptor beta chain described here comes from a study of cytomegalovirus exposure and HLA in healthy donors. Points from the study as a whole: Previous analysis showed most TCR beta V segments were productive about 90% or about 30% of the time. HLA restriction was apparent for most CMV-associated TCR beta chains in a later analysis.

Notes on this clone: Its matching antigen is unknown.

The PCR was carried out with 60 Vbeta primers and 13 Jbeta primers. Clones were read by immunoSEQ multiplex PCR, and TCRdb kept only the in-frame ones, dropping some. The sample contains about 140,000 clones, around 84% of which appear only once. The germline CDR1 and CDR2 sequences are SGDLS and YYNGEE. V lost 0 bases and J lost 4, with 16 bases in between. This CDR3 contains 17 residues. The receptor's source is a man in his forties or fifties in good health and CMV-seronegative. The V gene is TRBV9, the J gene TRBJ2-2, with D maybe TRBD2 (6 bases). Specimen: PBMCs. The CDR3 DNA sequence: TGTGCCAGCAGCGTAGTTGATAGCGGTCCGGCCACCGGGGAGCTGTTTTTT. This translates into CASSVVDSGPATGELFF.